A single sample is the source of the 7 T cell receptor beta chains below, sequenced in a study of cytomegalovirus exposure and HLA in healthy donors. Libraries were prepared by immunoSEQ multiplex PCR; TCRdb keeps only in-frame clonotypes and omits some of them. The table has roughly 82,000 clones, 85% to 95% seen once; the top ten hold 0.65% to 0.7%. What was sequenced was PBMCs. The receptors were sampled from a man younger than 35 in good health and CMV-seronegative.

The V call is TRBV18, the J call TRBJ2-7, with 7 bases that match TRBD1. Unmatched junction bases numbered 2, after V lost 1 base and J lost 5 bases. The germline V gene encodes CDR1 KGHSH and CDR2 LQKENI. The CDR3 runs 13 residues. The CDR3 here is CASSPQGAHEQYF. The CDR3 DNA follows: TGTGCCAGCTCACCACAGGGGGCCCACGAGCAGTACTTC.

This clone was observed a few times. The gene calls are TRBV7-9 and TRBJ2-7; 7 nucleotides match TRBD1. The CDR3 has 15 amino acids. With 4 bases clipped from V and 0 bases from J, the junction kept 6 bases outside the gene matches. Germline-derived CDR1 and CDR2 are SEHNR and FQNEAQ (reference sequence). CDR3 sequence: CASSSDRTSSYEQYF. The CDR3 nucleotides are TGTGCCAGCAGCTCGGACAGGACTTCCTCCTACGAGCAGTACTTC.

The CDR3 spells CASIPDRGYNEQFF. The CDR3 coding sequence is TGTGCCAGCATCCCGGACAGGGGGTACAATGAGCAGTTCTTC. The rearrangement joins TRBV6-6 to TRBJ2-1; 10 nucleotides line up with TRBD1. CDR3 length equals 14 residues. J was trimmed by 4 bases and V by 7 bases; bases with no gene match: 4. CDR1 and CDR2 from the germline V gene are MNHNY and SVGAGI (reference sequence).

This chain uses TRBV4-1 with TRBJ2-7; 11 bases align to TRBD2. The CDR3 is 19 amino acids. V lost 2 bases to trimming and J lost 4 bases; unmatched junction nucleotides: 16. Germline CDR1 and CDR2: MGHRA and YSYEKL. The CDR3 DNA follows: TGCGCCAGCAGCCAACCCAGAAAAACGACTAGCGGGGCCCCATACGAGCAGTACTTC. It codes for CASSQPRKTTSGAPYEQYF.

This rearrangement joins TRBV7-2 to TRBJ1-2; TRBD1 matches 11 bases. V dropped 4 bases and J dropped 8; count of bases not matched to a gene: 12. CDR1 SGHTA and CDR2 FQGNSA come from the germline V gene. There are 16 residues in the CDR3. The DNA of the CDR3 is TGTGCCAGCAGCTCCGGGACAGGGGGATTTTGGGGAGGCTACACCTTC. Protein product: CASSSGTGGFWGGYTF.

The V and J genes are TRBV29-1 and TRBJ2-2; D gene uncertain. V lost 1 base and J 1 base, leaving 7 bases between the germline ends. The length of the CDR3 is 14 residues. Germline assignment: CDR1 SQVTM and CDR2 ANQGSEA. The CDR3 loop is CSVEVAGNTGELFF. CDR3 in DNA: TGCAGCGTTGAAGTGGCAGGGAACACCGGGGAGCTGTTTTTT.

V gene TRBV7-8 combines with J gene TRBJ1-3; D is uncertain. V was clipped by 1 base and J by 15 bases, with 13 bases between them. Germline lookup yields CDR1 SGHVS and CDR2 FQNEAQ. The CDR3 runs to 12 residues. The CDR3, as DNA: TGTGCCAGCAGCTTAGACTACCGGCGCCCATATTTT. Residues: CASSLDYRRPYF.